The present T cell receptor beta chain was sequenced within a study of shared clonotypes between healthy human individuals. Overall study findings and caveats: Sample collection involved blood only; tissue repertoires are likely different. Owing to a small donor count, the genetic and exposure-history diversity represented was limited.

CDR3 length: 11 amino acids. V was cut by 7 bases and J by 6 bases, with 8 bases left in between. The germline CDR1 and CDR2 sequences are MDHEN and SYDVKM. Remarks on this clone: Its antigen is undetermined.

The donors were adults (healthy and HIV-negative) with no recent acute infections or vaccinations. Methods used by the authors: Filtering differed since immunoSEQ provided only junctions, with no quality scores. Measured with immunoSEQ multiplex PCR; TCRdb has only the in-frame clones, and not every one. From that table come the V and J calls and clone size; the DNA was used to work out D and trimming. This sample has fewer than 600,000 clones, with approximately 79% found just once. The source of this sequence is a woman in her thirties or forties in good health. Some clones in this sample may be carry-over from other donors' samples. The gene calls are TRBV28 and TRBJ2-3; D call uncertain. Sample: PBMCs. In DNA form, the CDR3 reads TGTGCCAGCAACAGCCCCGATACGCAGTATTTT. Amino acids: CASNSPDTQYF.